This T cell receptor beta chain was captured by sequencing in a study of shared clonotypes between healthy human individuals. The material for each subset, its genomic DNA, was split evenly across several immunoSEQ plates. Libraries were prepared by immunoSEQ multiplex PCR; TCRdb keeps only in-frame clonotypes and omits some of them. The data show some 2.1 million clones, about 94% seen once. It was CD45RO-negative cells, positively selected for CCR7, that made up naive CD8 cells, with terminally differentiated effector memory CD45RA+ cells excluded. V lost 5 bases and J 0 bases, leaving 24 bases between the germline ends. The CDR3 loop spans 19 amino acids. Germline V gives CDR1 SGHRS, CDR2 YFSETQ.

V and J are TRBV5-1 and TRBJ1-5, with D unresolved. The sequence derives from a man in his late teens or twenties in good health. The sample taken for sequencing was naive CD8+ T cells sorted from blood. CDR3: CASSLLALRGPFSNQPQHF. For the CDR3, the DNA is TGCGCCAGCAGTTTATTAGCCTTGCGGGGTCCTTTTAGCAATCAGCCCCAGCATTTT.